A single sample is the source of the 17 T cell receptor beta chains below, sequenced in a study of T-cell memory formation after mild COVID-19 (TCRdb year 2021). Libraries were constructed by 5' RACE. These reads were obtained on an Illumina NovaSeq 6000. TCRdb cleaned the public reads at Q25 with fastp, built clones with MiXCR and kept in-frame beta chains. For every CDR3 protein sequence, its rows merge into one entry that carries the most common genes and DNA. The sample table holds about 500,000 distinct CDR3 sequences, of which approximately 20% were seen once. The top ten clones comprise 12% of the sample. Sequencing used PBMCs or a T cell subset sorted from them (not recorded which). The receptors were gathered from an adult woman who had mild COVID-19 (a few samples of this study predate the infection). The sample titles of this study are shuffled in the database, so cell type and time point are left out; the donor was told from shared clones.

The genes are TRBV7-3 and TRBJ2-1; D is undetermined. This CDR3 is 15 amino acids long. The ends were cut back, 5 bases at V and 0 bases at J, with 11 bases in the middle. The germline V gene has CDR1 SGHTA and CDR2 FQGTGA. The CDR3 loop is CASSKRRSSYNEQFF. The CDR3 DNA is TGTGCCAGCAGCAAACGGCGGAGCTCCTACAATGAGCAGTTCTTC.

This chain links TRBV4-2 with TRBJ1-6; no clear D. The germline V gene encodes CDR1 LGHNA and CDR2 YNFKEQ. The CDR3 has 15 residues. Trimming took off 0 bases at V and 7 bases at J, with 10 bases between the two ends. CDR3 protein: CASSQDTDSNSPLHF. The CDR3 DNA sequence: TGTGCCAGCAGCCAAGATACAGATTCCAATTCACCCCTCCACTTT.

This clonotype was observed a few times. The rearrangement links TRBV7-2 to TRBJ2-1; 15 positions agree with TRBD2. V lost 2 bases, J lost 4 bases, and 12 bases stayed unmatched. CDR3 length equals 20 residues. CDR1 and CDR2 (germline): SGHTA, FQGNSA. The DNA of the CDR3 is TGTGCCAGCAGCTTACAGGGACTAGCGGGAGGCGGGTCTTATTACAATGAGCAGTTCTTC. Residues: CASSLQGLAGGGSYYNEQFF.

This clonotype was counted only a few times. This rearrangement joins TRBV6-5 to TRBJ2-7, with TRBD1 matching 10 bases. The CDR3 has 15 residues. Germline loops: CDR1 MNHEY, CDR2 SVGAGI. V shed 2 bases and J 2 bases; nucleotides not matched to a gene: 3. The CDR3 coding sequence is TGTGCCAGCAGTTACAGGGACAGGGGAACCTACGAGCAGTACTTC. Encoded protein: CASSYRDRGTYEQYF.

J is TRBJ2-1 and V is TRBV7-9; TRBD1 agrees at 7 bases. Per germline, CDR1 SEHNR and CDR2 FQNEAQ (reference sequence). V trimming: 4 bases; J trimming: 3 bases; junction bases outside the gene matches: 6. The CDR3 contains 15 residues. The CDR3 sequence: CASSSPTGLYNEQFF. CDR3 DNA sequence: TGTGCCAGCAGCTCCCCGACAGGGCTCTACAATGAGCAGTTCTTC.

Remarks on this clonotype: The germline gene is not matched at one end of the junction; a read error may be the cause. V and J are TRBV6-2 or TRBV6-3 and TRBJ2-7; the D gene could be TRBD1 or TRBD2 (5 bases each). Germline assignment: CDR1 MNHEY and CDR2 SVGEGT. This CDR3 is built from 11 residues. CDR3 protein: CSSSYLGTDFF. CDR3 bases: TGTTCCAGCAGTTACCTCGGGACCGACTTCTTC.

The chain combines TRBV20-1 with TRBJ1-4; D is undetermined. The CDR3 extends over 11 amino acids. The germline V gene encodes CDR1 DFQATT and CDR2 SNEGSKA (reference sequence). Trimming shortened V by 0 bases and J by 14 bases, and 10 bases separated the two germline ends. This chain's CDR3 is CSARDPRRLFF. CDR3 sequence (DNA): TGCAGTGCTAGAGACCCGAGACGGCTGTTTTTT.

This clonotype was seen a few times. V gene TRBV27 combines with J gene TRBJ2-5; D not resolved. This CDR3 region has 13 residues. The V gene lost 6 bases and the J gene lost 5 bases, with 13 bases spanning the gap. The germline CDR1 and CDR2 sequences are MNHEY and SMNVEV (reference sequence). CDR3 nucleotides: TGTGCCAGCAGCCCGAAGATTCGGGAGACCCAGTACTTC. This codes for CASSPKIRETQYF.

CDR3 in DNA: TGTGCCAGCAGTTACTCCCTCGGACAGGCTGACACAGATACGCAGTATTTT. It translates to CASSYSLGQADTDTQYF. This chain uses TRBV6-2 or TRBV6-3 with TRBJ2-3; 7 positions agree with TRBD1. Germline CDR1 MNHEY, CDR2 SVGEGT. The CDR3 extends over 17 amino acids. V trimming: 0 bases; J trimming: 2 bases; junction bases outside the gene matches: 8.

V is TRBV24-1 and J is TRBJ2-5; D is tentatively TRBD1 or TRBD2 (6 bases each). Deletions cut 4 bases from V and 4 bases from J, with 18 bases between. This CDR3 has 16 amino acids. The germline V gene has CDR1 KGHDR and CDR2 SFDVKD. CDR3 protein: CATSEGAGTGLETQYF. CDR3 bases: TGTGCCACCAGTGAGGGGGCAGGGACTGGGCTAGAGACCCAGTACTTC.

This chain links TRBV5-1 with TRBJ2-1; 9 bases match TRBD1. From germline, CDR1 is SGHRS and CDR2 YFSETQ. V shed 0 bases and J 1 base; nucleotides not matched to a gene: 5. This CDR3 contains 17 residues. The CDR3 DNA sequence: TGCGCCAGCAGCTTGGGAGTGGGACAGGGTTCCTACAATGAGCAGTTCTTC. The encoded protein is CASSLGVGQGSYNEQFF.

There are a few counts of this clonotype. This sequence joins TRBV14 and TRBJ2-1, with TRBD2 as a possible D gene (6 bases). The CDR3 runs to 13 residues. Germline CDR1 reads SGHDN; CDR2 reads FVKESK. V lost 4 bases and J 9 bases, leaving 13 bases between the germline ends. CDR3 bases: TGTGCCAGCAGCCTGACTAGAGTAGGTGAGCAGTTCTTC. Its protein is CASSLTRVGEQFF.

DNA for the CDR3: TGCAGTGCTAGAGATCGAAAAAACATTCAGTACTTC. It codes for CSARDRKNIQYF. The rearrangement joins TRBV20-1 to TRBJ2-4; D gene uncertain. The CDR3 runs 12 residues. Per germline, CDR1 DFQATT and CDR2 SNEGSKA (reference sequence). V shed 0 bases and J shed 4 bases, with 4 bases lying between them.

This chain connects TRBV30 to TRBJ1-2; 7 positions match TRBD1. Germline V gene sequence: CDR1 GTSNPN, CDR2 SVGIG (reference sequence). CDR3 length: 15 residues. J gave up 0 bases and V 5 bases, and 9 bases lay outside the gene matches. The CDR3 reads CAWGRGQLTNYGYTF. The CDR3 DNA reads as TGTGCCTGGGGTAGGGGACAGTTAACTAACTATGGCTACACCTTC.

This chain connects TRBV7-9 to TRBJ2-3; D call uncertain. This CDR3 comprises 14 residues. Germline CDR1 is SEHNR and CDR2 is FQNEAQ (reference sequence). Trimming shortened V by 4 bases and J by 2 bases, and 10 bases separated the two germline ends. The CDR3 bases are TGTGCCAGCAGCTCCGTAATGTACACAGATACGCAGTATTTT. Encoded protein: CASSSVMYTDTQYF.

This clonotype was recorded a few times. The rearrangement uses TRBV6-5 and TRBJ1-6; perhaps TRBD1 as D (6 bases). This CDR3 is 15 amino acids long. CDR1 is MNHEY, CDR2 SVGAGI, per germline. V was clipped by 0 bases and J by 5 bases, with 8 bases between them. CDR3 in amino acids: CASSYSRTDNSPLHF. CDR3 DNA: TGTGCCAGCAGTTACTCCCGGACAGATAATTCACCCCTCCACTTT.

The chain is built from TRBV18 and TRBJ2-1; D unresolved. V lost 3 bases, J lost 4 bases, and 13 bases lay in between. CDR3 length equals 15 residues. Germline loops: CDR1 KGHSH, CDR2 LQKENI. The CDR3 protein is CASSPRDGSYNEQFF. The CDR3 DNA reads as TGTGCCAGCTCACCTCGAGACGGATCATACAATGAGCAGTTCTTC. Full variable domain (outside the CDR3, taken from reference TRBV18 and TRBJ2-1): NAGVMQNPRHLVRRRGQEARLRCSPMKGHSHVYWYRQLPEEGLKFMVYLQKENIIDESGMPKERFSAEFPKEGPSILRIQQVVRGDSAAYFCASSPRDGSYNEQFFGPGTRLTVL.